The 12 T cell receptor beta chains presented below share a single source sample, sequenced in a study of blood T cell repertoires in COVID-19. Sequenced by immunoSEQ multiplex PCR; TCRdb stores in-frame clones only, minus some. Of under 150,000 clones in the sample, roughly 88% are singletons; the top ten hold around 2.1%. What was sequenced was peripheral blood. The receptors were sampled from an older man with active COVID-19.

The J gene is TRBJ2-2, the V gene TRBV9; D not resolved. Deletions cut 0 bases from V and 5 bases from J, with 11 bases between. CDR1 SGDLS and CDR2 YYNGEE come from the germline V gene. The CDR3 length is 15 residues. The CDR3 region is CASSVDSRRTGELFF. CDR3 coding DNA: TGTGCCAGCAGCGTAGATTCCCGGCGGACCGGGGAGCTGTTTTTT.

The chain has TRBV9 and TRBJ2-1; 11 bases agree with TRBD2. J was trimmed by 7 bases and V by 4 bases; bases with no gene match: 10. The CDR3 spans 16 residues. CDR1 is SGDLS, CDR2 YYNGEE, per germline. The CDR3 DNA is TGTGCCAGCAGCCCCCACCTAGCGGGAGGAAGGAATGAGCAGTTCTTC. Amino acids: CASSPHLAGGRNEQFF.

This rearrangement joins TRBV2 to TRBJ2-7; D uncertain. The V end was cut by 6 bases, the J end by 3 bases, with 12 bases between. The CDR3 is 13 amino acids. Germline values: CDR1 SNHLY, CDR2 FYNNEI. The CDR3 reads CASRGQTLYEQYF. The CDR3 DNA sequence: TGTGCCAGCAGAGGCCAGACACTCTACGAGCAGTACTTC. Combining the CDR3 with reference TRBV2 and TRBJ2-7 gives the whole variable domain EPEVTQTPSHQVTQMGQEVILRCVPISNHLYFYWYRQILGQKVEFLVSFYNNEISEKSEIFDDQFSVERPDGSNFTLKIRSTKLEDSAMYFCASRGQTLYEQYFGPGTRLTVT.

The J gene is TRBJ1-5, the V gene TRBV7-8; a possible D gene is TRBD1 (5 bases). Germline assignment: CDR1 SGHVS and CDR2 FQNEAQ. V was pared by 5 bases and J by 0 bases, with 14 bases between. The CDR3 covers 16 residues. The CDR3 region is CASSLLGGGSNQPQHF. The CDR3 region has the DNA TGTGCCAGCAGCCTTCTGGGGGGGGGTAGCAATCAGCCCCAGCATTTT.

The chain combines TRBV5-4 with TRBJ1-1, with D possibly TRBD1 on 6 matching bases. The V gene's germline CDR1 is SGHNT and CDR2 YYREEE (reference sequence). V dropped 4 bases and J dropped 8 bases, with 12 bases sitting between them. The CDR3 spans 12 residues. Written as DNA, the CDR3 is TGTGCCAGCAGCCCAGTGACAGGCGAAGCTTTCTTT. Residues: CASSPVTGEAFF. Filled out from reference TRBV5-4 and TRBJ1-1, the complete variable domain reads ETGVTQSPTHLIKTRGQQVTLRCSSQSGHNTVSWYQQALGQGPQFIFQYYREEENGRGNFPPRFSGLQFPNYSSELNVNALELDDSALYLCASSPVTGEAFFGQGTRLTVV.

The chain links TRBV5-1 to TRBJ2-3; TRBD2 agrees at 8 bases. V lost 4 bases, J lost 4 bases, and 11 bases stayed unmatched. There are 16 residues in the CDR3. Per the germline V gene, CDR1 is SGHRS and CDR2 is YFSETQ. This CDR3 is CASSPPGLAGSDTQYF. CDR3 bases: TGCGCCAGCAGCCCCCCAGGGCTAGCGGGCTCAGATACGCAGTATTTT.

This rearrangement joins TRBV7-9 to TRBJ2-7, with a weak D call TRBD1 (5 bases). Germline values: CDR1 SEHNR, CDR2 FQNEAQ (reference sequence). V was shortened by 2 bases and J by 6 bases, with 11 bases between the two germline ends. The CDR3 sequence is 13 residues long. In DNA, the CDR3 is TGTGCCAGCAGCTTACCAGGGCTGGGCGAGCAGTACTTC. It yields the protein CASSLPGLGEQYF.

The CDR3 loop reads CASSGLLAGAYNEQFF. DNA for the CDR3: TGTGCCAGCAGCGGGCTACTAGCGGGGGCTTACAATGAGCAGTTCTTC. The gene calls are TRBV9 and TRBJ2-1; 11 bases fit TRBD2. CDR1 is SGDLS and CDR2 is YYNGEE in the germline V gene. Trimming removed 3 bases from V and 4 bases from J; junction bases left unmatched: 6. This CDR3 spans 16 amino acids.

The chain uses TRBV30 and TRBJ1-6; 8 bases map to TRBD1. Germline V lookup: CDR1 GTSNPN, CDR2 SVGIG (reference sequence). The CDR3 consists of 15 residues. V was pared by 7 bases and J by 7 bases, with 12 bases of the junction left unmatched. CDR3 in amino acids: CASGGRGLLNSPLHF. DNA for the CDR3: TGTGCCTCCGGAGGCAGGGGGCTGTTGAATTCACCCCTCCACTTT.

The chain couples TRBV29-1 to TRBJ2-1, with 9 bases aligning to TRBD1. This CDR3 contains 13 residues. Germline CDR1 is SQVTM and CDR2 is ANQGSEA. V shed 7 bases and J 3 bases; nucleotides not matched to a gene: 4. The CDR3 is CSAATGGYNEQFF. The DNA for the CDR3 is TGCAGCGCCGCGACAGGGGGCTACAATGAGCAGTTCTTC.

This chain uses TRBV5-1 with TRBJ1-1; weak D call: TRBD1 (5 bases). The CDR3 sequence is 12 residues long. Deletions cut 5 bases from V and 7 bases from J, with 12 bases between. Per germline, CDR1 SGHRS and CDR2 YFSETQ. The CDR3 is CASRGVEGEAFF. The CDR3 nucleotides read TGCGCCAGCAGGGGGGTGGAGGGTGAAGCTTTCTTT.

The table lists this clone with a few counts. This sequence joins TRBV6-5 and TRBJ2-7; TRBD2 agrees at 7 bases. The V gene end was trimmed by 5 bases and the J gene end by 2 bases; junction bases not matched to a gene: 6. The CDR3 spans 14 residues. Germline-derived CDR1 and CDR2 are MNHEY and SVGAGI. The CDR3 DNA is TGTGCCAGCAGTACCCGGGGGGTTCCCTACGAGCAGTACTTC. Residues: CASSTRGVPYEQYF.